This T cell receptor beta chain came from a study of blood T cells in healthy people across ages. Findings and limits, study-wide: Higher naive T cell percentage went strongly together with higher TCR beta diversity. TCR beta diversity, measured per million T cells, fell in a roughly linear way with age.

Worth noting for this clonotype: Its specificity is not known.

This CDR3 has 16 amino acids. V lost 0 bases and J lost 8; bases outside the gene matches: 7. A second PCR of roughly 7 to 11 cycles used a sample-barcoded 5' primer and a J-beta primer mix. A single record per CDR3 protein comes from TCRdb applying MiXCR to the 5' RACE reads. The table lists about 1.7 million distinct CDR3 sequences, roughly 27% of them singletons. The sequencing input was blood. The chain recombines TRBV12-3 or TRBV12-4 with TRBJ1-2; 12 bases line up with TRBD1. This TCR was sampled from a woman between 25 and 40 years old in good health. The CDR3 here is CASSLALGQGARGYTF. CDR3 bases: TGTGCCAGCAGTTTAGCGCTGGGACAGGGGGCTAGGGGCTACACCTTC.